This TCR beta chain was documented in a study of tumor-infiltrating lymphocytes in localized non-small cell lung cancer. Unmatched junction bases numbered 6, after V lost 5 bases and J lost 9 bases. Germline V gives CDR1 SGHTA, CDR2 FQGTGA. The CDR3 sequence is 13 residues long. Clones were sequenced by immunoSEQ multiplex PCR, and TCRdb holds only the in-frame ones, with some missing. The table has roughly 24,000 clones, roughly 63% seen once. This clonotype was obtained from a human donor with non-small cell lung cancer. Sequenced material: lung tumor tissue. The chain carries TRBV7-3 and TRBJ1-1; TRBD1 aligns across 10 bases. The CDR3 region has the DNA TGTGCCAGCAGCCTCGTGGGACAGGGGAAAGCTTTCTTT. It translates to CASSLVGQGKAFF.